The rows below give T cell receptor beta chains drawn from one sample of a study of cytomegalovirus exposure and HLA in healthy donors. Profiled with immunoSEQ multiplex PCR; TCRdb holds only in-frame clones, not every one. The sample carries roughly 150,000 clones, 80% to 90% recorded once. Sequencing used PBMCs. The receptors derive from a young woman in good health and CMV-seronegative. Both conserved end residues are part of each CDR3. D genes are given only for firm matches. The size field is filled for only some rows; it gives once, few, many or a size class.

V,size,D,length,J,CDR3,DNA
TRBV6-1,.,.,15,TRBJ2-7,CASSVLLGGTYEQYF,TGTGCCAGCAGTGTCCTCCTGGGGGGAACCTACGAGCAGTACTTC
TRBV18,once,TRBD1,15,TRBJ1-1,CASSLEGAMNTEAFF,TGTGCCAGCTCACTGGAGGGGGCGATGAACACTGAAGCTTTCTTT
TRBV4-1,.,TRBD2,16,TRBJ2-1,CASSQAWLAGGNEQFF,TGCGCCAGCAGCCAAGCGTGGCTAGCGGGAGGGAATGAGCAGTTCTTC
TRBV4-3,.,.,17,TRBJ2-2,CASSQDSGTFNTGELFF,TGCGCCAGCAGCCAAGATTCAGGGACTTTTAACACCGGGGAGCTGTTTTTT
TRBV6-5,.,TRBD1,16,TRBJ1-2,CASSYSTQGADYGYTF,TGTGCCAGCAGTTACTCAACCCAGGGGGCCGACTATGGCTACACCTTC
TRBV7-2,.,TRBD2,15,TRBJ2-7,CASSLGTSGDYEQYF,TGTGCCAGCAGCCTTGGGACTAGCGGGGACTACGAGCAGTACTTC
TRBV19,.,.,17,TRBJ1-4,CASSIGRGKSRSEKLFF,TGTGCCAGTAGTATAGGGCGAGGAAAGTCACGAAGTGAAAAACTGTTTTTT
TRBV29-1,.,.,13,TRBJ1-1,CSASLTENTEAFF,TGCAGCGCATCCCTTACAGAGAACACTGAAGCTTTCTTT
TRBV18,.,.,14,TRBJ2-7,CASSPSDTFYEQYF,TGTGCCAGCTCCCCATCGGACACTTTCTACGAGCAGTACTTC
TRBV9,.,.,13,TRBJ2-2,CASSRGWSGELFF,TGTGCCAGCAGCCGAGGGTGGAGCGGGGAGCTGTTTTTT
TRBV6-5,.,.,12,TRBJ2-7,CASMASPYEQYF,TGTGCCAGCATGGCCAGTCCCTACGAGCAGTACTTC
TRBV27,.,.,16,TRBJ2-5,CASSLSIPSNFETQYF,TGTGCCAGCAGTTTATCGATCCCTAGCAATTTTGAGACCCAGTACTTC
TRBV4-3,.,.,14,TRBJ1-4,CASSQEREGEKLFF,TGCGCCAGCAGCCAAGAGAGGGAGGGTGAAAAACTGTTTTTT
TRBV27,.,TRBD1,17,TRBJ1-1,CASSFGRGLPMNTEAFF,TGTGCCAGCAGTTTTGGCAGGGGGCTACCGATGAACACTGAAGCTTTCTTT
TRBV30,.,.,13,TRBJ1-1,CAWRIQGYGEAFF,TGTGCCTGGAGAATACAGGGCTACGGTGAAGCTTTCTTT
TRBV7-9,once,TRBD2,14,TRBJ2-5,CASCGSGRGETQYF,TGTGCCAGCTGTGGCAGCGGGAGAGGGGAGACCCAGTACTTC
TRBV2,.,TRBD1,15,TRBJ2-2,CASRETGGDTGELFF,TGTGCCAGCAGGGAGACAGGGGGAGACACCGGGGAGCTGTTTTTT
TRBV19,few,.,15,TRBJ1-2,CASSRPGSTNYGYTF,TGTGCCAGTAGTCGACCGGGATCAACGAACTATGGCTACACCTTC
TRBV7-2,.,TRBD2,17,TRBJ2-3,CASSTKLAGASTDTQYF,TGTGCCAGCAGCACCAAACTAGCGGGAGCGAGTACAGATACGCAGTATTTT
TRBV5-6,.,TRBD2,14,TRBJ2-7,CASSPSGRVYEQYF,TGTGCCAGCAGCCCCAGCGGGAGGGTATACGAGCAGTACTTC
TRBV18,.,.,14,TRBJ2-3,CASSTMVRGDTQYF,TGTGCCAGCTCAACCATGGTACGAGGAGATACGCAGTATTTT
TRBV5-4,.,TRBD1,19,TRBJ2-1,CASSPDRGRPMSSYNEQFF,TGTGCCAGCAGCCCCGACAGGGGGCGTCCGATGAGCTCCTACAATGAGCAGTTCTTC
TRBV5-6,.,TRBD2,15,TRBJ2-2,CASSSPSGDTGELFF,TGTGCCAGCAGCTCACCTAGCGGGGACACCGGGGAGCTGTTTTTT
TRBV7-2,.,TRBD2,13,TRBJ2-7,CASSLLVAGEQYF,TGTGCCAGCAGCTTATTGGTAGCGGGTGAGCAGTACTTC
TRBV9,once,.,13,TRBJ2-1,CASSVEGYNEQFF,TGTGCCAGCAGCGTGGAGGGATACAATGAGCAGTTCTTC